This TCR beta chain was identified during a study of cytomegalovirus exposure and HLA in healthy donors. In the study overall: As released early, the data held some 85 million unique TCRs from HLA-typed donors.

The donors, nominally healthy at sampling, likely had unrecorded immune exposures. General study findings and limits: Some highly shared sequence variants likely arose as a pipeline artifact. When analyzed later, the rates of TCR association showed variation by HLA locus, with DRB1 the most and HLA-C the fewest.

This CDR3 has 13 residues. Germline lookup yields CDR1 SGHRS and CDR2 YFSETQ. The germline V and J ends were trimmed by 0 bases and 4 bases, with 6 bases remaining between them. 60 Vbeta and 13 Jbeta primers were used in PCR. Method: immunoSEQ multiplex PCR; TCRdb's copy keeps in-frame clones and lacks some. The table lists around 190,000 clones, about 77% of them singletons. This clone was counted between two and nine times. The antigen is undetermined. The sample contains more than one DNA sequence encoding this CDR3. Material: PBMCs. The receptor's source is a young woman in good health and CMV-seronegative. The rearrangement links TRBV5-1 to TRBJ2-3; a possible D gene is TRBD2 (6 bases). CDR3 in amino acids: CASSLERADTQYF. The DNA of the CDR3 is TGCGCCAGCAGCTTGGAGCGGGCAGATACGCAGTATTTT.